This TCR beta chain was sequenced in a study of blood T cell repertoires in COVID-19 (dated by TCRdb to between 2020 and 2021). Regarding the research as a whole: Samples covering the acute and convalescent phases of COVID-19 were provided by collaborators in the United States, Italy and Spain. The prospective study material was composed of cDNA or gDNA derived from T cells, B-cell-depleted T cells, or PBMCs. Deeply sampled blood TCRbeta repertoires from subjects exposed to, actively infected with, or recovered from COVID-19 were included in the dataset. The repertoires were released in a freely available public database intended as a resource for research on the immune response to SARS-CoV-2. The samples were drawn from two sources: the first 160 participants of the ongoing ImmuneRACE study, and over 1,000 subjects contributed by 6 global collaborators. Sample metadata almost always included a de-identified subject ID, COVID-19 status, age in years and sex. HLA class I and class II types, where available, came from metadata supplied by the sample provider rather than from assay-based typing.

Whole blood was collected in K2EDTA tubes by collaborating institutions according to the institutions' own protocols. For TCRbeta analysis, collaborator samples were shipped as frozen whole blood, as isolated PBMCs, or as DNA extracted from either sample type. Only a few counts were recorded for this clone. What this receptor recognizes is not known. Base qualities are missing; no much larger clone stands one base away. The immunoSEQ Assay, a bias-controlled multiplex PCR, was used to amplify TCRbeta CDR3 regions from genomic DNA. In the paper's pipeline: The number of nucleated cells in each sample was estimated from the amplification of reference gene primers within the assay. Sequence reads were collapsed and filtered to measure the absolute abundance of every unique TCRbeta CDR3 rearrangement. For each sample, productive Simpson clonality was calculated by taking the square root of Simpson's diversity index across productive rearrangements. The clones in this table, taken by TCRdb from immuneACCESS, are in-frame only. Not every clone is retained; where verified, under half of the shortfall comes from an unresolved V gene, and the cause of the rest is unknown. The V and J calls and clone size are taken from that table; D and trimming were inferred from the DNA. For this sample there are some 200,000 clones; roughly 86% appear just once. The ten biggest clones cover roughly 12% of the sample.

V loses 7 bases of germline sequence and J loses 2 bases, and the interval between the two ends is 13 bases. CDR1 is given as SNHLY and CDR2 as FYNNEI, both from the germline V gene. The CDR3 holds 14 amino acids from the cysteine to the phenylalanine. The retained sequence is limited to the CDR3, 42 bases, with the frame set at the first base. General study outcomes and caveats: How much clinical and demographic metadata was included differed by source and by participant, and the metadata was provided uncurated.

Sequences were obtained from peripheral blood. The source is a middle-aged woman with acute or convalescent COVID-19. The sequence joins TRBV2 to TRBJ2-3; the D gene cannot be named for sure. Read as DNA, the sequence is TGTGCCAGCACGCGGCGGTCCTACACAGATACGCAGTATTTT. It is translated as CASTRRSYTDTQYF.